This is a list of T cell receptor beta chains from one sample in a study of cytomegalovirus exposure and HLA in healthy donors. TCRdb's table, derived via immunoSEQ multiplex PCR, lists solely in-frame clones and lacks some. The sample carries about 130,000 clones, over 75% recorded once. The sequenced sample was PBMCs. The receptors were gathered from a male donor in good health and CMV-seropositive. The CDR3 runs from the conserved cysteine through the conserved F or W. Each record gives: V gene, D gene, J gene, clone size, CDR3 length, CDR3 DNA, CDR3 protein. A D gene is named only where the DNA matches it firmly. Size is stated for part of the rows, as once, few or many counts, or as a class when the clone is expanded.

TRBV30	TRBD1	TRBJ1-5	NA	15	TGTGCCTGGAGTGTACGGACAGGGGTCAATCAGCCCCAGCATTTT	CAWSVRTGVNQPQHF
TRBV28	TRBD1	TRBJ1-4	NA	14	TGTGCCAGCAGGGGGACAGCAACTAATGAAAAACTGTTTTTT	CASRGTATNEKLFF
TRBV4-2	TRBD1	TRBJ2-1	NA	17	TGTGCCAGCAGCCAAGCCATAGGACAGGGGTTGGGCAATGAGCAGCTCTTC	CASSQAIGQGLGNEQLF
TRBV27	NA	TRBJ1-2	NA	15	TGTGCCAGCAGTCTCCACAGGGCCGTCAACTATGGCTACACCTTC	CASSLHRAVNYGYTF
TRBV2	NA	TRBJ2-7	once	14	TGTGCCAGCAGTGGGGGGGACTCCAAATACGAGCAGTACTTC	CASSGGDSKYEQYF
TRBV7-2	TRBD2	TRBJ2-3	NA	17	TGTGCCAGCAGCCTGCAGCTGACTAGCGGAAGCACAGATACGCAGTATTTT	CASSLQLTSGSTDTQYF
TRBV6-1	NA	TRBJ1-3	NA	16	TGTGCCAGCAGTGCTCAGGCACTTGTCTCTGGAAACACCATATATTTT	CASSAQALVSGNTIYF
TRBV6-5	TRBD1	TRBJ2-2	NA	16	TGTGCCAGCAGTTACTCCGGACAGGGGGGCACCGGGGAGCTGTTTTTT	CASSYSGQGGTGELFF
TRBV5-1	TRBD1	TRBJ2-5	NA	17	TGCGCCAGCAGCGCGGGACAGGGGGCGAGCGTCCAAGAGACCCAGTACTTC	CASSAGQGASVQETQYF
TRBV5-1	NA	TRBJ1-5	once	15	TGCGCCAGCAGCTGGAGGGGGGGCCACAATCAGCCCCAGCATTTT	CASSWRGGHNQPQHF
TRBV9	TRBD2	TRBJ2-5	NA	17	TGTGCCAGCAGCGTAGGATCTAGCGGGGGTTTCCAAGAGACCCAGTACTTC	CASSVGSSGGFQETQYF
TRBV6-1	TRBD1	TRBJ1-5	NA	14	TGTGCCAGCGGGAGACAGGGGCTGGTTCAGCCCCAGCATTTT	CASGRQGLVQPQHF
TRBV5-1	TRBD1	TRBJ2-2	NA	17	TGCGCCAGCAGCTTAGATCCCGGGACAGGGGGGACCGGGGAGCTGTTTTTT	CASSLDPGTGGTGELFF
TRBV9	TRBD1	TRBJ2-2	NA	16	TGTGCCAGCAGCCGACAGGGGGCCACTAACACCGGGGAGCTGTTTTTT	CASSRQGATNTGELFF
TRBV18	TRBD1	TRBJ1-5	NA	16	TGTGCCAGCTCATCCGGACAGGGACCGAGCAATCAGCCCCAGCATTTT	CASSSGQGPSNQPQHF
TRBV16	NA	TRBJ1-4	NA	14	TGTGCCAGCAGCCAAGGGACATCTAATGAAAAACTGTTTTTT	CASSQGTSNEKLFF
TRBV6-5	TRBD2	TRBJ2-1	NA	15	TGTGCCAGCAGTTACGTGCGGGGGGATTACAATGAGCAGTTCTTC	CASSYVRGDYNEQFF
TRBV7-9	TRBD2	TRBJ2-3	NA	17	TGTGCCAGCAGCTTAGGATCACTAGCGGGGGGTACAGATACGCAGTATTTT	CASSLGSLAGGTDTQYF
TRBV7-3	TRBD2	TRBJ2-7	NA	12	TGTGCCAGCAGCTTGAGCGGGGGAGAGCAGTACTTC	CASSLSGGEQYF
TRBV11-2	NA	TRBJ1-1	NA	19	TGTGCCAGCAGCTTAGACCAACGAGGGGAGGTCGGAATGAACACTGAAGCTTTCTTT	CASSLDQRGEVGMNTEAFF
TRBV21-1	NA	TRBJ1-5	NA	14	TGTGCCAGCAGCACCCGGGACAGGAATCAGCCCCAGCATTTT	CASSTRDRNQPQHF
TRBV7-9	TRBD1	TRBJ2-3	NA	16	TGTGCCAGCAGCTATTGGTCAGGGGGTGTCACAGATACGCAGTATTTT	CASSYWSGGVTDTQYF
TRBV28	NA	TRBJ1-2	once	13	TGTGCCAGCAGTCGGACAGCTTACTATGGCTACACCTTC	CASSRTAYYGYTF
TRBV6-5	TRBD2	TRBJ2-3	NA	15	TGTGCCAGCACCCAAGCGGGGGGAATCACAGATACGCAGTATTTT	CASTQAGGITDTQYF
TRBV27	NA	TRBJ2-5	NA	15	TGTGCCAGCAGTTTACTGGGGCGGGGCCAAGAGACCCAGTACTTC	CASSLLGRGQETQYF
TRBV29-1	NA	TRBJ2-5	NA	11	TGCAGCGTCGGACAGCAAGAGACCCAGTACTTC	CSVGQQETQYF
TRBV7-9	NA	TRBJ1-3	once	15	TGTGCCAGCAGCTTAAAAGGGGTCTCTGGAAACACCATATATTTT	CASSLKGVSGNTIYF
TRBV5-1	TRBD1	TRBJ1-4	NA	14	TGCGCCAGCAGCTTACAGGGGGTCAATGAAAAACTGTTTTTT	CASSLQGVNEKLFF
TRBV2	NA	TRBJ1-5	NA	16	TGTGCCAGCAGTGACCGGGGGACGCCCGGCAATCAGCCCCAGCATTTT	CASSDRGTPGNQPQHF
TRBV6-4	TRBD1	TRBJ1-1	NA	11	TGTGCCAGCAGCTCCGGGACAGACCTTTTCTTT	CASSSGTDLFF
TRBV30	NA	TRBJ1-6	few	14	TGTGCCTGGAGTCAAACGATCAGGGATTCACCCCTCCACTTT	CAWSQTIRDSPLHF